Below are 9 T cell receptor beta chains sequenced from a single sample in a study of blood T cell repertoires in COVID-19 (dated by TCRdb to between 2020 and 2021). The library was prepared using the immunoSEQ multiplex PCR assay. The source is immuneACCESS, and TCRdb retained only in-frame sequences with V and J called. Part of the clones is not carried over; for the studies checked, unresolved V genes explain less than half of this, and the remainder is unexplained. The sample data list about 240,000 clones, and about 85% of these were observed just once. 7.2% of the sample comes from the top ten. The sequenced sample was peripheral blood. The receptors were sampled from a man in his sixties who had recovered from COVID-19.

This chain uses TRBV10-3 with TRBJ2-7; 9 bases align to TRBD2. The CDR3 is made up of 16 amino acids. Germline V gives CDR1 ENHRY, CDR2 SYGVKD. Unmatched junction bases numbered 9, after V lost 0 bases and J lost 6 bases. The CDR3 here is CAISESKGLASPEQYF. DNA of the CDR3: TGTGCCATCAGTGAGTCGAAGGGACTAGCTTCTCCCGAGCAGTACTTC.

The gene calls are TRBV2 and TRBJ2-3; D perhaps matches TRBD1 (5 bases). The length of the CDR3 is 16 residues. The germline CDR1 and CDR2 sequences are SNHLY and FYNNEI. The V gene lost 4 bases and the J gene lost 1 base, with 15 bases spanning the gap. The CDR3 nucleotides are TGTGCCAGCAGTGGTTTCTTGGGGCCAGGCACAGATACGCAGTATTTT. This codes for CASSGFLGPGTDTQYF.

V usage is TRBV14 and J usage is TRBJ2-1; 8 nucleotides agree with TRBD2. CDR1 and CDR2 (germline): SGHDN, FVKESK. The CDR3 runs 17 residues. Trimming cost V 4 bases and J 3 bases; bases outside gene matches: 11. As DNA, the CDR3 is TGTGCCAGCAGCCCTCTAGCGGGCAGGGATAGCTACAATGAGCAGTTCTTC. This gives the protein CASSPLAGRDSYNEQFF.

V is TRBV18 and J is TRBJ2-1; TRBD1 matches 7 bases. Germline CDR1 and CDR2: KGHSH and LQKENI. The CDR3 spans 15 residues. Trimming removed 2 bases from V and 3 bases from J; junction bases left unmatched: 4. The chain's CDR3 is CASSPTGTVYNEQFF. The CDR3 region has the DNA TGTGCCAGCTCACCAACCGGGACAGTCTACAATGAGCAGTTCTTC.

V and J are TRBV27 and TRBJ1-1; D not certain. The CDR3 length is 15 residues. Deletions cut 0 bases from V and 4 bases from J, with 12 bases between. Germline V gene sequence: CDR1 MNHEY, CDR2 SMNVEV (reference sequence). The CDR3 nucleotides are TGTGCCAGCAGTTTATCGAGGGTAATTAGCACTGAAGCTTTCTTT. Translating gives CASSLSRVISTEAFF.

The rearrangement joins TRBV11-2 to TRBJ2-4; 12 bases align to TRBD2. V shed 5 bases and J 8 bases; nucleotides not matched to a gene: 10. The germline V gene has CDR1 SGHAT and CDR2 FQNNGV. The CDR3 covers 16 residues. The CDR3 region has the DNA TGTGCCAGCAGCATACTAGCGGGGGGAGGTACCGACATTCAGTACTTC. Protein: CASSILAGGGTDIQYF.

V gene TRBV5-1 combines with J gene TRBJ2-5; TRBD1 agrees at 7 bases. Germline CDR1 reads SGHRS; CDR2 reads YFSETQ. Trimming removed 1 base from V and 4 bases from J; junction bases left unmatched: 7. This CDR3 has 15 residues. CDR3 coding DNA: TGCGCCAGCAGCTTGTATTCGCGACAGGGAGAGACCCAGTACTTC. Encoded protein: CASSLYSRQGETQYF.

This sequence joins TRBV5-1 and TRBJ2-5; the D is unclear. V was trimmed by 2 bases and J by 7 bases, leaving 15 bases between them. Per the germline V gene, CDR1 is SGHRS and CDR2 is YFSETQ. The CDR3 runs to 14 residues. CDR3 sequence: CASSFDRLMGTQYF. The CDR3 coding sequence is TGCGCCAGCAGCTTTGATAGACTCATGGGGACCCAGTACTTC.

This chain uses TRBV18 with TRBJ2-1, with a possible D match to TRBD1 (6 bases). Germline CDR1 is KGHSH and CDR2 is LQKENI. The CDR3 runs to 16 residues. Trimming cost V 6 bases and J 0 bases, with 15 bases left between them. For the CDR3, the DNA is TGTGCCAGCTCTCTTAGACAGGTCGACTCCTACAATGAGCAGTTCTTC. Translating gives CASSLRQVDSYNEQFF.